These 21 T cell receptor beta chains came from one sample sequenced in a study of T cell responses to AZD1222 COVID-19 vaccine. Repertoires were generated with immunoSEQ multiplex PCR, while TCRdb's copy carries only in-frame clones and drops some. The top ten clones hold 1.6% of a sample with around 200,000 clones, roughly 94% of them seen once. The input for sequencing was peripheral blood, taken 28 days after the second AZD1222 dose. The receptors come from an adult who received the AZD1222 COVID-19 vaccine.

The chain is built from TRBV7-2 and TRBJ1-2, with D possibly being TRBD1 (5 bases). The length of the CDR3 is 14 residues. Trimming left V 0 bases short and J 8 bases short, with 13 bases between. CDR1 and CDR2 from the germline V gene are SGHTA and FQGNSA. CDR3 residues: CASSLAGQGRGYTF. The CDR3 nucleotides are TGTGCCAGCAGCTTAGCGGGGCAGGGTAGAGGCTACACCTTC.

The chain combines TRBV29-1 with TRBJ1-6; 7 nucleotides match TRBD1. Germline V lookup: CDR1 SQVTM, CDR2 ANQGSEA. After removal of 6 bases from V and 7 bases from J, the junction contained 6 bases not matched to a gene. The CDR3 extends over 13 amino acids. CDR3 amino acids: CSVLTGNNSPLHF. As DNA, the CDR3 is TGCAGCGTGCTGACAGGGAACAATTCACCCCTCCACTTT.

The chain carries TRBV2 and TRBJ2-1; TRBD1 agrees at 9 bases. The germline V gene has CDR1 SNHLY and CDR2 FYNNEI. This CDR3 region has 14 residues. Unmatched junction bases numbered 6, after V lost 6 bases and J lost 6 bases. In DNA, the CDR3 is TGTGCCAGCAGCTGGGACAGGGCGGGCAATGAGCAGTTCTTC. Amino acid sequence: CASSWDRAGNEQFF.

This chain links TRBV15 with TRBJ1-5; no clear D. CDR1 is LNHNV, CDR2 YYDKDF, per germline (reference sequence). The CDR3 is made up of 16 amino acids. Trimming left V 0 bases short and J 5 bases short, with 14 bases between. CDR3 sequence: CATSRDSRRFDQPQHF. CDR3 sequence (DNA): TGTGCCACCAGCAGAGATAGCAGGCGGTTCGATCAGCCCCAGCATTTT.

The rearrangement joins TRBV12-3 or TRBV12-4 to TRBJ2-3; D is ambiguous. V dropped 1 base and J dropped 5 bases, with 7 bases sitting between them. The CDR3 runs to 13 residues. Here the CDR3 reads CASSLVGEDTQYF. Here the CDR3 DNA reads TGTGCCAGCAGTTTAGTCGGCGAAGATACGCAGTATTTT.

The chain couples TRBV2 to TRBJ2-1, with D perhaps matching TRBD2 (6 bases). V gave up 6 bases and J gave up 1 base, with 19 bases separating them. CDR1 is SNHLY, CDR2 FYNNEI, per germline. The CDR3 runs to 17 residues. CDR3 bases: TGTGCCAGCAGGGAAAAGGAGGCGGGGAGGTCCTACAATGAGCAGTTCTTC. This codes for CASREKEAGRSYNEQFF.

The rearrangement uses TRBV2 and TRBJ2-7; the match to TRBD2 covers 8 bases. The CDR3 covers 16 residues. The junction had 15 bases not matched to a gene; V was cut back by 11 bases and J by 0 bases. In germline, CDR1 is SNHLY, CDR2 FYNNEI. CDR3 in amino acids: CAAWGTSGRSSYEQYF. For the CDR3, the DNA is TGTGCCGCCTGGGGTACTAGCGGCAGGAGCTCCTACGAGCAGTACTTC.

The chain has TRBV6-4 and TRBJ2-2; 9 bases are a match to TRBD1. J gave up 1 base and V 5 bases, and 2 bases lay outside the gene matches. From germline, CDR1 is MRHNA and CDR2 SNTAGT. The CDR3 is 15 residues long. CDR3 nucleotide sequence: TGTGCCAGCAGTCGGACAGGGGAGAACACCGGGGAGCTGTTTTTT. Its protein is CASSRTGENTGELFF.

The CDR3 here is CASSLGRGVSSILYEQYF. The CDR3 nucleotides read TGCGCCAGCAGCTTGGGACGGGGGGTCTCCTCGATCCTCTACGAGCAGTACTTC. This rearrangement joins TRBV5-1 to TRBJ2-7; 7 bases map to TRBD2. V was pared by 0 bases and J by 3 bases, with 15 bases of the junction left unmatched. In germline, CDR1 is SGHRS, CDR2 YFSETQ. The CDR3 extends over 18 amino acids.

This clone was found once. The V call is TRBV6-4, the J call TRBJ2-3, with 11 bases aligning to TRBD2. This CDR3 region has 15 residues. Losses at the gene ends were 6 bases for V and 2 bases for J; bases not matched to a gene: 4. Germline assignment: CDR1 MRHNA and CDR2 SNTAGT. CDR3 in amino acids: CASSRGLADTDTQYF. The CDR3 DNA reads as TGTGCCAGCAGCAGGGGACTAGCGGACACAGATACGCAGTATTTT.

The CDR3 nucleotides read TGTGCCAGCAGATATACCGGGAACTATGGCTACACCTTC. Protein product: CASRYTGNYGYTF. The chain combines TRBV28 with TRBJ1-2; D gene unclear. The germline V gene encodes CDR1 MDHEN and CDR2 SYDVKM. V was trimmed by 6 bases and J by 2 bases, leaving 10 bases between them. The CDR3 extends over 13 amino acids.

The chain combines TRBV28 with TRBJ1-2; 10 bases align to TRBD1. Germline CDR1 MDHEN, CDR2 SYDVKM. The CDR3 has 12 residues. V dropped 2 bases and J dropped 11; count of bases not matched to a gene: 2. CDR3 DNA: TGTGCCAGCAGTTTACGACAGGGGGCTTACACCTTC. Translating gives CASSLRQGAYTF.

This chain uses TRBV28 with TRBJ1-2; D gene ambiguous. The CDR3 sequence is 14 residues long. Germline V lookup: CDR1 MDHEN, CDR2 SYDVKM. V was trimmed by 1 base and J by 3 bases, leaving 9 bases between them. CDR3 sequence (DNA): TGTGCCAGCAGTTTATCCGGGAATGACTATGGCTACACCTTC. It codes for CASSLSGNDYGYTF.

This chain links TRBV30 with TRBJ1-5, with 9 bases lining up with TRBD1. Losses at the gene ends were 2 bases for V and 7 bases for J; bases not matched to a gene: 6. Germline CDR1 GTSNPN, CDR2 SVGIG (reference sequence). The CDR3 contains 14 residues. The CDR3 sequence: CAWSLGTGSQPQHF. CDR3 nucleotides: TGTGCCTGGAGTCTAGGGACAGGGAGCCAGCCCCAGCATTTT.

This clone came up a few times. As DNA, the CDR3 is TGTGCCAGCAGTCAAAGGGGGTTACAGAACACTGAAGCTTTCTTT. Translated: CASSQRGLQNTEAFF. The V and J genes are TRBV27 and TRBJ1-1, with D possibly matching TRBD1 (6 bases). Germline V gene lookup returns CDR1 MNHEY and CDR2 SMNVEV (reference sequence). The CDR3 has 15 amino acids. With 5 bases removed from V and 1 base from J, the gap between germline ends came to 14 bases.

This rearrangement joins TRBV10-2 to TRBJ2-1; D possibly corresponds to TRBD1 (6 bases). Germline-derived CDR1 and CDR2 are WSHSY and SAAADI. The CDR3 spans 14 residues. Trimming removed 7 bases from V and 2 bases from J, with 12 bases in between. In DNA, the CDR3 is TGCGCCAGCATGGGCAGGGGCCCCTACAATGAGCAGTTCTTC. Encoded protein: CASMGRGPYNEQFF.

The J gene is TRBJ1-4, the V gene TRBV5-6; D is perhaps TRBD1 (5 bases). The germline V gene encodes CDR1 SGHDT and CDR2 YYEEEE. V was trimmed by 5 bases and J by 6 bases, leaving 11 bases between them. CDR3 size: 13 residues. The CDR3: CASRRSGYEKLFF. DNA of the CDR3: TGTGCCAGCAGGCGATCAGGGTATGAAAAACTGTTTTTT.

The chain has TRBV7-9 and TRBJ1-3, with D perhaps TRBD1 (6 bases). Germline loops: CDR1 SEHNR, CDR2 FQNEAQ (reference sequence). This CDR3 spans 16 amino acids. Trimming cost V 1 base and J 5 bases, with 15 bases left between them. CDR3 sequence reads: CASSLGGGALRNTIYF. CDR3 bases: TGTGCCAGCAGCTTAGGCGGGGGGGCTCTGAGAAACACCATATATTTT.

J is TRBJ1-2 and V is TRBV28; TRBD1 matches at 7 bases. J lost 4 bases, V lost 2 bases, and 7 bases had no gene match. This CDR3 spans 15 amino acids. Germline values: CDR1 MDHEN, CDR2 SYDVKM. The CDR3 nucleotides are TGTGCCAGCAGTTTAAGGGCGACAGGGTTCTATGGCTACACCTTC. Amino acids: CASSLRATGFYGYTF.

The chain joins TRBV30 to TRBJ2-7, with D tentatively TRBD1 (6 bases). CDR1 GTSNPN and CDR2 SVGIG come from the germline V gene (reference sequence). The CDR3 covers 15 residues. The V and J ends lost 5 bases and 7 bases respectively, with 24 bases between them. This chain's CDR3 is CAWVGGHRAGNEQYF. The CDR3 DNA reads as TGTGCCTGGGTTGGGGGACATCGGGCGGGTAATGAGCAGTACTTC.

The V call is TRBV18, the J call TRBJ1-6; the D is unclear. Trimming stripped 3 bases from V and 5 bases from J, with 14 bases between. The CDR3 totals 16 residues. Germline V gene sequence: CDR1 KGHSH, CDR2 LQKENI. CDR3 nucleotide sequence: TGTGCCAGCTCACCGACACTACGTCGGGATAATTCACCCCTCCACTTT. This encodes CASSPTLRRDNSPLHF.